The present entry profiles one T cell receptor (beta chain) with its context. Its antigen is currently unknown. Trimming took off 3 bases at V and 2 bases at J, with 13 bases between the two ends. Germline CDR1 reads SGHTA; CDR2 reads FQGNSA. This CDR3 has 15 amino acids. This specimen comes from a study of cytomegalovirus exposure and HLA in healthy donors. As for the study in general: Counted in an early data release were about 80 million unique TCRs from HLA-typed donors. Assignment to the Caucasian-associated ancestry cluster applied to around four fifths of the approximately 390 genotyped donors.

PCR amplification relied on 60 Vbeta primers (plus 13 Jbeta primers). The method was immunoSEQ multiplex PCR; TCRdb's version includes in-frame clones alone and lacks a portion of them. The repertoire has approximately 160,000 clones, over 70% of them found once; the top ten carry 7% to 8.5%. Study findings and constraints: Presence/absence analyses supposed approximately even sequencing depth among donors. Most likely, a cluster of highly shared sequence variants arose as a sequencing artifact.

The sequenced sample was PBMCs. The chain links TRBV7-2 to TRBJ1-2; D perhaps matches TRBD1 (6 bases). This TCR came from a male donor in good health and CMV-seropositive. The CDR3 here is CASSLGAAPNYGYTF. As DNA, the CDR3 is TGTGCCAGCAGCTTGGGGGCCGCGCCCAACTATGGCTACACCTTC. Supplemented by reference TRBV7-2 and TRBJ1-2, the full variable domain reads GAGVSQSPSNKVTEKGKDVELRCDPISGHTALYWYRQSLGQGLEFLIYFQGNSAPDKSGLPSDRFSAERTGGSVSTLTIQRTQQEDSAVYLCASSLGAAPNYGYTFGSGTRLTVV.